Listed here are 7 T cell receptor beta chains from one sample, sequenced in a study of T cells in Graves' hyperthyroidism and ophthalmopathy. RNA transcripts served as the template for amplifying TCR beta CDR3 regions. First-round RT-PCR of the TCR CDR3 relied on the HTBI primer set. TCRdb reprocessed the multiplex PCR reads with MiXCR, giving one entry per CDR3 protein. The profile covers roughly 500,000 distinct CDR3 sequences, with roughly 45% appearing a single time and roughly 45% taken by the ten largest. The sequencing sample was made of peripheral blood or thyroid tissue (not recorded which). Source of these receptors: an adult woman with Graves' disease, either hyperthyroidism or ophthalmopathy (not recorded which).

A word on this clonotype: It may be a read error: a sequence one base away is much more abundant. The chain couples TRBV7-2 to TRBJ1-1; maybe TRBD1 (5 bases). The V end lost 6 bases, the J end lost 5 bases, and 22 bases lay between the germline ends. The CDR3 length is 16 residues. CDR1 is SGHTA and CDR2 is FQGNSA in the germline V gene. CDR3 residues: CASSGASGAPQTEAFF. CDR3 DNA sequence: TGTGCCAGCAGTGGGGCCTCTGGGGCTCCCCAAACTGAAGCTTTCTTT.

The chain joins TRBV28 to TRBJ1-6; D gene ambiguous. The CDR3 consists of 14 residues. Trimming left V 2 bases short and J 10 bases short, with 12 bases between. CDR1 is MDHEN, CDR2 SYDVKM, per germline. The DNA of the CDR3 is TGTGCCAGCAGTTTAGAATTTACGAGCTCACCCCTCCACTTT. Amino acids: CASSLEFTSSPLHF.

Of note for this clonotype: Relative to the germline gene, one junction end is altered; a read error may explain this. The chain joins TRBV29-1 to TRBJ1-1, with D unclear. The CDR3 is 13 residues long. Germline lookup yields CDR1 SQVTM and CDR2 ANQGSEA. The CDR3 DNA sequence: TGCAGCGTTGACACTAACGGGAACTCTGAAGCTTTCTTT. Amino acid sequence: CSVDTNGNSEAFF.

The table lists this clonotype with a few counts. The chain couples TRBV10-2 to TRBJ1-6, with TRBD1 identical over 7 bases. This CDR3 has 12 amino acids. J was trimmed by 7 bases and V by 7 bases; bases with no gene match: 1. Germline assignment: CDR1 WSHSY and CDR2 SAAADI. The chain's CDR3 is CASKTGNSPLHF. For the CDR3, the DNA is TGCGCCAGCAAGACAGGGAATTCACCCCTCCACTTT.

The genes are TRBV25-1 and TRBJ1-2; possibly TRBD1 for D (5 bases). Trimming shortened V by 4 bases and J by 2 bases, and 17 bases separated the two germline ends. The CDR3 runs 16 residues. Germline values: CDR1 MGHDK, CDR2 SYGVNS. The CDR3 sequence is CASSGWGEGKNYGYTF. The CDR3 DNA reads TGTGCCAGCAGTGGTTGGGGGGAGGGAAAGAACTATGGCTACACCTTC.

The chain recombines TRBV20-1 with TRBJ2-7; D is undetermined. V shed 6 bases and J shed 4 bases, with 10 bases lying between them. From germline, CDR1 is DFQATT and CDR2 SNEGSKA (reference sequence). The CDR3 is made up of 11 amino acids. The CDR3, as DNA: TGCAGTGCCACAAATCCTTACGAGCAGTACTTC. Translating it yields CSATNPYEQYF.

This clonotype was observed at least ten times. The chain uses TRBV7-2 and TRBJ2-7, with a possible D match to TRBD1 (5 bases). The germline V gene encodes CDR1 SGHTA and CDR2 FQGNSA. This CDR3 spans 14 amino acids. The V and J ends lost 0 bases and 5 bases respectively, with 11 bases between them. The CDR3 coding sequence is TGTGCCAGCAGCTTAGCGGTCATGGGGCACGAGCAGTACTTC. Translating gives CASSLAVMGHEQYF.